A selection of T cell receptor beta chains follows, all from one sample in a study of blood T cell repertoires in COVID-19. Profiled with immunoSEQ multiplex PCR; TCRdb holds only in-frame clones, not every one. The sample includes some 39,000 clones, over 90% of them seen just once. The sample consisted of peripheral blood. Receptors were obtained from a human donor in a cohort sampled during active COVID-19. Each CDR3 is given without its conserved first and last residue. A D gene is named only where the DNA matches it firmly. A clone size is listed for some rows: how often the clone was seen (once, few, many), or a class if it is expanded.

V: TRBV29-1
J: TRBJ2-3
size: NA
length: 12
D: TRBD2
CDR3: SVEDQVGAGAQY

V: TRBV19
J: TRBJ1-6
size: NA
length: 14
D: NA
CDR3: ASRTGGVRQNSPLH

V: TRBV7-9
J: TRBJ2-3
size: once
length: 15
D: NA
CDR3: ASSLGTTGLETDTQY

V: TRBV9
J: TRBJ1-3
size: NA
length: 13
D: NA
CDR3: ASSVRGLPGNTIY

V: TRBV4-1
J: TRBJ1-5
size: NA
length: 15
D: TRBD1
CDR3: ASSQAGQLYSNQPQH

V: TRBV7-2
J: TRBJ1-1
size: NA
length: 13
D: NA
CDR3: ASSSNRAANSEAF

V: TRBV11-2
J: TRBJ2-3
size: NA
length: 14
D: NA
CDR3: ASSLGVGGSTDTQY

V: TRBV11-2
J: TRBJ1-3
size: NA
length: 12
D: NA
CDR3: ASSHLNSGNTIY

V: TRBV7-2
J: TRBJ1-1
size: NA
length: 14
D: TRBD1
CDR3: ASSLGLSRGHTEAF

V: TRBV5-4
J: TRBJ2-1
size: NA
length: 13
D: NA
CDR3: ASSPTVSSYNEQF

V: TRBV30
J: TRBJ1-1
size: NA
length: 12
D: NA
CDR3: AWNFGRLNTEAF

V: TRBV5-4
J: TRBJ2-1
size: NA
length: 13
D: TRBD1
CDR3: ASSPTGALGNEQF

V: TRBV27
J: TRBJ1-4
size: NA
length: 16
D: NA
CDR3: ASSLIGRGGSTSEKLF

V: TRBV28
J: TRBJ2-1
size: NA
length: 11
D: TRBD2
CDR3: ASTTPAASGEF

V: TRBV7-3
J: TRBJ2-7
size: once
length: 15
D: NA
CDR3: ASSLEPVGGGPYEQY

V: TRBV5-8
J: TRBJ1-5
size: few
length: 14
D: NA
CDR3: ASSLTIGVGAQPQH